This T cell receptor (beta chain) emerged from a study of early T cells in non-severe SARS-CoV-2 infection. On the study more broadly: The sequenced material was bulk RNA from unsorted whole blood, and its chains were unpaired. General study results and limits: Using VDJdb, the matching emphasized anti-spike CD8 responses while missing private and CD4 specificities.

This clonotype was observed a few times. Antigen: not known. The CDR3 is made up of 15 amino acids. V was pared by 3 bases and J by 1 base, with 13 bases between. Germline CDR1 is LNHDA and CDR2 is SQIVND (reference sequence). As part of library construction, unique molecular identifiers were attached to individual cDNA molecules. TCRdb re-analysed the 5' RACE reads in MiXCR, keeping a single row per CDR3 protein. The sample consists of under 85,000 distinct CDR3 sequences, roughly 14% of them appearing once. Sequenced here: whole blood, sampled at baseline. This sequence joins TRBV19 and TRBJ2-7; unclear D gene. The receptor was isolated from an adult who was a healthcare worker with PCR-confirmed SARS-CoV-2 infection or an uninfected control (not recorded which). The CDR3 loop is CASSIGDKGSYEQYF. Here the CDR3 DNA reads TGTGCCAGTAGTATCGGAGACAAAGGATCCTACGAGCAGTACTTC.